This T cell receptor beta chain emerged from a study of blood T cell repertoires in COVID-19. The CDR3 is 15 residues long. The V segment lost 1 base and the J segment 8 bases; nucleotides outside the gene matches: 5. CDR1 is LNHDA and CDR2 is SQIVND in the germline V gene (reference sequence). TCRdb keeps only in-frame clones here, not all; method: immunoSEQ multiplex PCR. Here the sample spans around 200,000 clones, around four fifths being singletons. This sequence was found in a man in his fifties with active or convalescent COVID-19. Sequencing input: peripheral blood. This rearrangement joins TRBV19 to TRBJ2-1; the match to TRBD1 covers 10 bases. CDR3 DNA sequence: TGTGCCAGTAGTATAGGGGGACAGGGGATGGATGAGCAGTTCTTC. Its protein is CASSIGGQGMDEQFF.